A selection of T cell receptor beta chains follows, all from one sample in a study of blood T cell repertoires in COVID-19. Clones were read by immunoSEQ multiplex PCR, and TCRdb kept only the in-frame ones, dropping some. The sample has 400,000 to 500,000 clones, approximately 90% seen once; the top ten hold less than 2%. Sequenced: PBMCs or T cells enriched from blood (not recorded which). The receptors here all came from a woman between 35 and 50 years old who had recovered from COVID-19. The CDR3 runs from the conserved cysteine through the conserved F or W. Fields, in order: J gene, V gene, clone size, CDR3 length, D gene, CDR3 DNA, CDR3 protein. The D gene is left open where the match is weak. Rows give clone size only sometimes, using once, few, many, or a class for an expanded clone.

j_gene: TRBJ1-2
v_gene: TRBV7-2
abundance: NA
len: 14
d_gene: NA
CDR3nt: TGTGCCAGCAGCATACAGGGTCGAGGCTATGGCTACACCTTC
CDR3aa: CASSIQGRGYGYTF

j_gene: TRBJ2-2
v_gene: TRBV11-3
abundance: NA
len: 13
d_gene: NA
CDR3nt: TGTGCCAGCAGCTTAGCTCACACCGGGGAGCTGTTTTTT
CDR3aa: CASSLAHTGELFF

j_gene: TRBJ2-7
v_gene: TRBV4-1
abundance: NA
len: 14
d_gene: TRBD2
CDR3nt: TGCGCCAGCAGCCCTAGCGGGAGGGGATACGAGCAGTACTTC
CDR3aa: CASSPSGRGYEQYF

j_gene: TRBJ2-7
v_gene: TRBV18
abundance: NA
len: 14
d_gene: TRBD2
CDR3nt: TGTGCCAGCTCGAAGACTAGCGGGATAGGTGAGCAGTACTTC
CDR3aa: CASSKTSGIGEQYF

j_gene: TRBJ1-6
v_gene: TRBV15
abundance: NA
len: 16
d_gene: NA
CDR3nt: TGTGCCACCAGCGCACGAATCAGCTCCTATAATTCACCCCTCCACTTT
CDR3aa: CATSARISSYNSPLHF

j_gene: TRBJ2-5
v_gene: TRBV19
abundance: NA
len: 15
d_gene: TRBD1
CDR3nt: TGTGCCAGTAGTATTATTGCGACAGGGGAAGAGACCCAGTACTTC
CDR3aa: CASSIIATGEETQYF

j_gene: TRBJ2-2
v_gene: TRBV4-3
abundance: NA
len: 16
d_gene: NA
CDR3nt: TGCGCCAGCAGCCAAGATAGCACAGGGTCGACCGGGGAGCTGTTTTTT
CDR3aa: CASSQDSTGSTGELFF

j_gene: TRBJ1-1
v_gene: TRBV10-3
abundance: NA
len: 14
d_gene: TRBD1
CDR3nt: TGTGCCATCAGGGACCTGACAGGGCGCACTGAAGCTTTCTTT
CDR3aa: CAIRDLTGRTEAFF

j_gene: TRBJ1-2
v_gene: TRBV30
abundance: NA
len: 13
d_gene: NA
CDR3nt: TGTGCCCGGTCGAGAGGGACTAACTATGGCTACACCTTC
CDR3aa: CARSRGTNYGYTF

j_gene: TRBJ1-1
v_gene: TRBV15
abundance: NA
len: 14
d_gene: TRBD1
CDR3nt: TGTGCCACCAGGACGGGACAGGGGAACACTGAAGCTTTCTTT
CDR3aa: CATRTGQGNTEAFF

j_gene: TRBJ2-3
v_gene: TRBV7-2
abundance: once
len: 15
d_gene: NA
CDR3nt: TGTGCCAGCAGCCCAACTAGTATAGTGACAGATACGCAGTATTTT
CDR3aa: CASSPTSIVTDTQYF

j_gene: TRBJ1-5
v_gene: TRBV12-3/TRBV12-4
abundance: NA
len: 12
d_gene: NA
CDR3nt: TGTGCCAGCAGCCCGTATGAGCAGCCCCAGCATTTT
CDR3aa: CASSPYEQPQHF

j_gene: TRBJ2-7
v_gene: TRBV13
abundance: NA
len: 15
d_gene: NA
CDR3nt: TGTGCCAGCAGCCGGGGGTCTAGGAGCTCCTACGAGCAGTACTTC
CDR3aa: CASSRGSRSSYEQYF

j_gene: TRBJ2-1
v_gene: TRBV7-9
abundance: NA
len: 13
d_gene: NA
CDR3nt: TGTGCCAGCAGCTTAGATGGGACTGCCGAGCAGTTCTTC
CDR3aa: CASSLDGTAEQFF

j_gene: TRBJ1-2
v_gene: TRBV5-4
abundance: NA
len: 13
d_gene: NA
CDR3nt: TGTGCCAGCAGCTTGATCGGGGTCCGTGGCTACACCTTC
CDR3aa: CASSLIGVRGYTF

j_gene: TRBJ1-5
v_gene: TRBV7-2
abundance: few
len: 13
d_gene: NA
CDR3nt: TGTGCCAGCAGCTCATGGGACACGGAGCCCCAGCATTTT
CDR3aa: CASSSWDTEPQHF

j_gene: TRBJ1-3
v_gene: TRBV6-1
abundance: NA
len: 14
d_gene: NA
CDR3nt: TGTGCCAGCAGTGAACCGGGGAACGGAAACACCATATATTTT
CDR3aa: CASSEPGNGNTIYF

j_gene: TRBJ2-2
v_gene: TRBV4-1
abundance: NA
len: 16
d_gene: TRBD2
CDR3nt: TGCGCCAGCAGCCAGCTTAGCGGGAGGGCCACCGGGGAGCTGTTTTTT
CDR3aa: CASSQLSGRATGELFF

j_gene: TRBJ2-3
v_gene: TRBV9
abundance: once
len: 14
d_gene: NA
CDR3nt: TGTGCCAGCAGCGTTGGACTTTCCATGGATACGCAGTATTTT
CDR3aa: CASSVGLSMDTQYF

j_gene: TRBJ2-3
v_gene: TRBV5-1
abundance: NA
len: 16
d_gene: TRBD2
CDR3nt: TGCGCCAGCAGACCTAGCGGGACTGTAATCTCAGATACGCAGTATTTT
CDR3aa: CASRPSGTVISDTQYF

j_gene: TRBJ1-2
v_gene: TRBV12-3/TRBV12-4
abundance: once
len: 12
d_gene: TRBD1
CDR3nt: TGTGCCAGCAGCCCGGACAGGGTTGGCTACACCTTC
CDR3aa: CASSPDRVGYTF

j_gene: TRBJ1-5
v_gene: TRBV4-2
abundance: NA
len: 16
d_gene: NA
CDR3nt: TGTGCCAGCAGCCAAGAACCGGGGGAGCTCAATCAGCCCCAGCATTTT
CDR3aa: CASSQEPGELNQPQHF

j_gene: TRBJ2-1
v_gene: TRBV11-3
abundance: NA
len: 15
d_gene: TRBD2
CDR3nt: TGTGCCAGCAGCCGACTAGCGGGAAGGGTCAATGAGCAGTTCTTC
CDR3aa: CASSRLAGRVNEQFF

j_gene: TRBJ2-1
v_gene: TRBV15
abundance: NA
len: 14
d_gene: TRBD2
CDR3nt: TGTGCCACCAGACCGGGACTAGCGGCAAATGAGCAGTTCTTC
CDR3aa: CATRPGLAANEQFF

j_gene: TRBJ1-5
v_gene: TRBV19
abundance: NA
len: 14
d_gene: TRBD1
CDR3nt: TGTGCCAGTAGCCGGGACAGGAGGGTTCAGCCCCAGCATTTT
CDR3aa: CASSRDRRVQPQHF

j_gene: TRBJ2-7
v_gene: TRBV12-5
abundance: NA
len: 18
d_gene: NA
CDR3nt: TGTGCTAGTGGTTTTCGTTTATCGGGGCGGGATAGGTCCTACGAGCAGTACTTC
CDR3aa: CASGFRLSGRDRSYEQYF

j_gene: TRBJ2-1
v_gene: TRBV27
abundance: NA
len: 16
d_gene: TRBD2
CDR3nt: TGTGCCAGCAGTTTATCCCGCGGGAGGGCCAGGGATGAGCAGTTCTTC
CDR3aa: CASSLSRGRARDEQFF

j_gene: TRBJ1-2
v_gene: TRBV19
abundance: NA
len: 15
d_gene: TRBD1
CDR3nt: TGTGCCAGTAGTCTGTCGACAGGGGGCGCTTATGGCTACACCTTC
CDR3aa: CASSLSTGGAYGYTF

j_gene: TRBJ1-2
v_gene: TRBV10-3
abundance: NA
len: 14
d_gene: TRBD1
CDR3nt: TGTGCCATCAGCCCCCCGGGAGACAGGGTGGGCTACACCTTC
CDR3aa: CAISPPGDRVGYTF

j_gene: TRBJ1-1
v_gene: TRBV13
abundance: NA
len: 13
d_gene: NA
CDR3nt: TGTGCCAGCAGCTTATCAGGGTCCACTGAAGCTTTCTTT
CDR3aa: CASSLSGSTEAFF

j_gene: TRBJ1-1
v_gene: TRBV11-3
abundance: NA
len: 14
d_gene: NA
CDR3nt: TGTGCCAGCAGCTTAGACAGGGGGAACACTGAAGCTTTCTTT
CDR3aa: CASSLDRGNTEAFF

j_gene: TRBJ2-1
v_gene: TRBV24-1
abundance: NA
len: 12
d_gene: NA
CDR3nt: TGTGCCACCGGGGGCCCGTACAATGAGCAGTTCTTC
CDR3aa: CATGGPYNEQFF

j_gene: TRBJ1-6
v_gene: TRBV10-1
abundance: NA
len: 14
d_gene: TRBD1
CDR3nt: TGCGCCAGCAGCTATACAGGGGCGGACGGGCCCCTCCACTTT
CDR3aa: CASSYTGADGPLHF

j_gene: TRBJ2-2
v_gene: TRBV11-2
abundance: NA
len: 14
d_gene: NA
CDR3nt: TGTGCCAGCAGCTCGGGGGCGAACACCGGGGAGCTGTTTTTT
CDR3aa: CASSSGANTGELFF

j_gene: TRBJ2-1
v_gene: TRBV7-8
abundance: NA
len: 21
d_gene: TRBD2
CDR3nt: TGTGCCAGCAGCCCCATTTCCGGGACTAGCGGGAGGGCCGGGGCCCGCAATGAGCAGTTCTTC
CDR3aa: CASSPISGTSGRAGARNEQFF

j_gene: TRBJ2-5
v_gene: TRBV5-1
abundance: NA
len: 15
d_gene: NA
CDR3nt: TGCGCCAGCAGTCAGGGCCCTGAAGGGCAAGAGACCCAGTACTTC
CDR3aa: CASSQGPEGQETQYF

j_gene: TRBJ1-1
v_gene: TRBV19
abundance: NA
len: 13
d_gene: NA
CDR3nt: TGTGCCAGTAGTATGGCCCCCTCAATTGAAGCTTTCTTT
CDR3aa: CASSMAPSIEAFF

j_gene: TRBJ2-1
v_gene: TRBV7-9
abundance: NA
len: 15
d_gene: TRBD2
CDR3nt: TGTGCCAGCAGCCCGAGGGGACTAGCATACAATGAGCAGTTCTTC
CDR3aa: CASSPRGLAYNEQFF

j_gene: TRBJ1-1
v_gene: TRBV4-3
abundance: NA
len: 15
d_gene: TRBD1
CDR3nt: TGCGCCAGCAGCCTGGGAGGGACAGGGGGCACTGAAGCTTTCTTT
CDR3aa: CASSLGGTGGTEAFF

j_gene: TRBJ2-7
v_gene: TRBV12-5
abundance: NA
len: 11
d_gene: NA
CDR3nt: TGTGCTAGTGCCCTTAACTACGAGCAGTACTTC
CDR3aa: CASALNYEQYF

j_gene: TRBJ2-5
v_gene: TRBV18
abundance: NA
len: 15
d_gene: TRBD1
CDR3nt: TGTGCCAGCTCACTTGGGACAGGGAGGCGAGAGACCCAGTACTTC
CDR3aa: CASSLGTGRRETQYF

j_gene: TRBJ1-4
v_gene: TRBV7-9
abundance: NA
len: 15
d_gene: NA
CDR3nt: TGTGCCAGCAGCTTAGCGCCAGGGTTGGATGAAAAACTGTTTTTT
CDR3aa: CASSLAPGLDEKLFF

j_gene: TRBJ1-4
v_gene: TRBV6-5
abundance: NA
len: 15
d_gene: TRBD1
CDR3nt: TGTGCCAGCAGTTACCTGACAGGGACCAATGAAAAACTGTTTTTT
CDR3aa: CASSYLTGTNEKLFF

j_gene: TRBJ2-1
v_gene: TRBV2
abundance: NA
len: 16
d_gene: NA
CDR3nt: TGTGCCAGCAGGGACTATTTGGGACGCCCGGGTGGTGAGCAGTTCTTC
CDR3aa: CASRDYLGRPGGEQFF

j_gene: TRBJ2-1
v_gene: TRBV19
abundance: NA
len: 12
d_gene: TRBD2
CDR3nt: TGTGCCAGTAGTGGGGGGGGTCATGAGCAGTTCTTC
CDR3aa: CASSGGGHEQFF

j_gene: TRBJ2-2
v_gene: TRBV10-3
abundance: NA
len: 12
d_gene: NA
CDR3nt: TGTGCCACCAACAGGGACACCGGGGAGCTGTTTTTT
CDR3aa: CATNRDTGELFF

j_gene: TRBJ2-7
v_gene: TRBV6-1
abundance: NA
len: 16
d_gene: TRBD1
CDR3nt: TGTGCCAGCAGTGTACTTTCGGGGCAGGGGGCAAGGGGGCAGTACTTC
CDR3aa: CASSVLSGQGARGQYF

j_gene: TRBJ1-5
v_gene: TRBV7-2
abundance: NA
len: 16
d_gene: NA
CDR3nt: TGTGCCAGCAGCTTAGCTATAGGGGTTGGTAATCAGCCCCAGCATTTT
CDR3aa: CASSLAIGVGNQPQHF

j_gene: TRBJ2-3
v_gene: TRBV7-9
abundance: NA
len: 16
d_gene: NA
CDR3nt: TGTGCCAGCACCTACCCACGCCCGGGTGCAATCGATACGCAGTATTTT
CDR3aa: CASTYPRPGAIDTQYF

j_gene: TRBJ1-2
v_gene: TRBV12-3/TRBV12-4
abundance: NA
len: 13
d_gene: NA
CDR3nt: TGTGCCAGCAGCTCGGACAGCTTCTATGGCTACACCTTC
CDR3aa: CASSSDSFYGYTF